Shown below are 18 T cell receptor beta chains from a single sample sequenced in a study of T cell clonality in common variable immunodeficiency. Profiling relied on immunoSEQ multiplex PCR, and the TCRdb table lists in-frame clones only, not all of them. Listed here are fewer than 50,000 clones without any singletons, the top ten holding approximately 0.68%. The sample comprised peripheral blood mononuclear cells. These receptors all come from a person aged 18-70 years in good health.

At least ten counts were recorded for this clone. Read data end 3 residues before the CDR3 end; the end is taken from the germline J gene. The sample holds other DNA sequences that translate to the same CDR3. The chain has TRBV19 and TRBJ2-1, with TRBD2 matching 12 bases. CDR1 and CDR2 (germline): LNHDA, SQIVND (reference sequence). The CDR3 totals 18 residues. V dropped 5 bases and J dropped 0; count of bases not matched to a gene: 8. The CDR3 here is CASSADGTSGRSYNEQFF. The sequenced part of the CDR3 DNA is TGTGCCAGTAGTGCCGATGGGACTAGCGGGCGCTCCTACAATGAG. Drawing the rest from reference TRBV19 and TRBJ2-1, the complete variable domain is DGGITQSPKYLFRKEGQNVTLSCEQNLNHDAMYWYRQDPGQGLRLIYYSQIVNDFQKGDIAEGYSVSREKKESFPLTVTSAQKNPTAFYLCASSADGTSGRSYNEQFFGPGTRLTVL.

In the case of this clone: The CDR3 end falls 3 residues outside the read, so it is completed with the germline J gene. The V gene is TRBV7-8, the J gene TRBJ1-1; 10 bases map to TRBD1. The germline V gene encodes CDR1 SGHVS and CDR2 FQNEAQ. CDR3 length: 16 amino acids. V dropped 5 bases and J dropped 3; count of bases not matched to a gene: 9. The CDR3 reads CASSISGQGTHTEAFF. CDR3 DNA, as far as it was read: TGTGCCAGCAGCATTTCGGGACAGGGGACCCACACTGAA. The whole variable domain, filled in from reference TRBV7-8 and TRBJ1-1, reads GAGVSQSPRYKVAKRGQDVALRCDPISGHVSLFWYQQALGQGPEFLTYFQNEAQLDKSGLPSDRFFAERPEGSVSTLKIQRTQQEDSAVYLCASSISGQGTHTEAFFGQGTRLTVV.

This clone came up many times. The CDR3: CASSQDGQLSGNTIYF. CDR3 DNA (partial): TGTGCCAGCAGCCAAGACGGACAGCTCTCTGGAAACACC. The V and J genes are TRBV4-2 and TRBJ1-3, with TRBD1 as a possible D gene (6 bases). Read coverage stops 3 residues before the CDR3 terminus; the germline J gene supplies the remainder. Germline assignment: CDR1 LGHNA and CDR2 YNFKEQ. The V gene lost 0 bases and the J gene lost 0 bases, with 9 bases spanning the gap. CDR3 length equals 16 residues.

This clone was picked up many times. A junction boundary mismatches the germline segment, possibly from a read error. The CDR3 end lies 3 residues beyond the end of the read and is filled in from the germline J gene. This chain links TRBV7-7 with TRBJ2-3; D not certain. The CDR3 spans 13 residues. CDR1 SSHAT and CDR2 FNYEAQ come from the germline V gene (reference sequence). CDR3 bases read: TGTGCTAGCAGCTTAGGAGACGGGGATACG. The encoded protein is CASSLGDGDT. The CDR3 in full is CASSLGDGDTQYF.

This clone has at least ten counts. From the germline J gene comes the end of the CDR3, since the read stops 3 residues before it. The chain uses TRBV2 and TRBJ1-2; TRBD1 aligns across 8 bases. Trimming removed 1 base from V and 2 bases from J; junction bases left unmatched: 3. This CDR3 has 15 residues. In germline, CDR1 is SNHLY, CDR2 FYNNEI. CDR3 residues: CASSEVGQGNYGYTF. The sequenced CDR3 bases are TGTGCCAGCAGTGAAGTTGGACAGGGAAACTATGGC.

This clone was detected many times. Incomplete CDR3 DNA: TGTGCCAGCAGCCAGGGACAGGGATTCGATGAG. As protein: CASSQGQGFDE. The full CDR3 is CASSQGQGFDEQFF. The chain couples TRBV7-3 to TRBJ2-1, with 9 bases identical to TRBD1. Read data end 3 residues before the CDR3 end; the end is taken from the germline J gene. Germline trimming cut 5 bases from V and 8 bases from J; bases unmatched to any gene: 7. CDR1 and CDR2 (germline): SGHTA, FQGTGA. This CDR3 is 14 amino acids long.

This clone was counted at least ten times. The read finishes 3 residues shy of the CDR3 end, and the germline J gene is used to complete it. The chain employs TRBV5-1 and TRBJ1-2, with TRBD1 matching over 9 bases. The CDR3 loop spans 14 amino acids. CDR1 SGHRS and CDR2 YFSETQ come from the germline V gene. The sequenced part of the CDR3 DNA is TGCGCCAGCAGCCCGGGGGACAGGGATCGCGGC. Its protein is CASSPGDRDRG. The whole CDR3 sequence reads CASSPGDRDRGYTF.

This clone showed up many times. The read terminates 3 residues ahead of where the CDR3 ends, so the germline J gene completes it. The J gene is TRBJ1-2, the V gene TRBV5-6, with 8 bases fitting TRBD1. The V segment lost 4 bases and the J segment 7 bases; nucleotides outside the gene matches: 3. CDR1 SGHDT and CDR2 YYEEEE come from the germline V gene. This CDR3 region has 12 residues. The DNA read from the CDR3 is TGTGCCAGCAGCCTTGGACAGGGTGGC. Residues: CASSLGQGG. The whole CDR3 protein reads CASSLGQGGYTF. The variable domain in full, with the rest retrieved from reference TRBV5-6 and TRBJ1-2, is DAGVTQSPTHLIKTRGQQVTLRCSPKSGHDTVSWYQQALGQGPQFIFQYYEEEERQRGNFPDRFSGHQFPNYSSELNVNALLLGDSALYLCASSLGQGGYTFGSGTRLTVV.

This clone was recorded at least ten times. CDR3 sequence: CASSPQQVSEGKLFF. The CDR3 bases that were read are TGTGCCAGCTCACCACAACAGGTGTCGGAGGGAAAA. The chain has TRBV18 and TRBJ1-4, with D perhaps matching TRBD1 (5 bases). The read terminates 3 residues ahead of where the CDR3 ends, so the germline J gene completes it. The CDR3 runs 15 residues. Germline CDR1 KGHSH, CDR2 LQKENI. V was trimmed by 1 base and J by 10 bases, leaving 16 bases between them. Full variable domain (missing parts from reference TRBV18 and TRBJ1-4): NAGVMQNPRHLVRRRGQEARLRCSPMKGHSHVYWYRQLPEEGLKFMVYLQKENIIDESGMPKERFSAEFPKEGPSILRIQQVVRGDSAAYFCASSPQQVSEGKLFFGSGTQLSVL.

This clone was recorded many times. Read coverage stops 3 residues before the CDR3 terminus; the germline J gene supplies the remainder. The chain is built from TRBV20-1 and TRBJ1-3; the D gene is possibly TRBD1 (6 bases). Trimming shortened V by 3 bases and J by 2 bases, and 23 bases separated the two germline ends. The CDR3 consists of 18 residues. Germline assignment: CDR1 DFQATT and CDR2 SNEGSKA (reference sequence). CDR3 region: CSASPTTGRSAPGNTIYF. The part of the CDR3 DNA that was read is TGCAGTGCTAGCCCCACGACAGGCCGTTCGGCTCCTGGAAACACC.

This clone was counted at least ten times. Sequencing ends 3 residues short of the CDR3 end; the germline J gene provides the rest. V is TRBV7-2 and J is TRBJ1-2; D is perhaps TRBD1 (6 bases). Germline loops: CDR1 SGHTA, CDR2 FQGNSA. This CDR3 comprises 14 residues. The CDR3 DNA, read in part, is TGTGCCAGCAGCTTAAGAGGGGACAACACGGGC. Protein sequence: CASSLRGDNTG. The complete CDR3 protein is CASSLRGDNTGYTF. Based on the CDR3 plus reference TRBV7-2 and TRBJ1-2, the full variable domain is GAGVSQSPSNKVTEKGKDVELRCDPISGHTALYWYRQSLGQGLEFLIYFQGNSAPDKSGLPSDRFSAERTGGSVSTLTIQRTQQEDSAVYLCASSLRGDNTGYTFGSGTRLTVV.

This clone was recorded many times. The CDR3 end lies 3 residues beyond the end of the read and is filled in from the germline J gene. The chain carries TRBV20-1 and TRBJ2-7; 9 bases match TRBD1. The CDR3 extends over 13 amino acids. The germline gives CDR1 DFQATT, CDR2 SNEGSKA (reference sequence). The V gene end was trimmed by 3 bases and the J gene end by 3 bases; junction bases not matched to a gene: 3. The CDR3 spells CSASRTGVYEQYF. The part of the CDR3 DNA that was read is TGCAGTGCTAGTAGGACAGGGGTCTACGAG.

This clone was recorded at least ten times. The CDR3 end is not reached by the read, which stops 3 residues before it; the germline J gene fills it in. The chain combines TRBV2 with TRBJ2-3; TRBD2 aligns across 13 bases. The CDR3 totals 19 residues. Germline-derived CDR1 and CDR2 are SNHLY and FYNNEI. J gave up 5 bases and V 5 bases, and 16 bases lay outside the gene matches. CDR3 amino acids: CASSTTLAGLAGRQDTQYF. The DNA read from the CDR3 is TGTGCCAGCAGTACTACTTTGGCGGGACTAGCGGGGCGACAAGATACG.

At least ten counts were recorded for this clone. The read terminates 3 residues ahead of where the CDR3 ends, so the germline J gene completes it. The rearrangement links TRBV5-1 to TRBJ1-5, with D perhaps TRBD1 (5 bases). Germline V gene lookup returns CDR1 SGHRS and CDR2 YFSETQ. The CDR3 is 16 residues long. Trimming cost V 4 bases and J 9 bases, with 23 bases left between them. CDR3 residues: CASSRPCAQGKRPQHF. CDR3 bases read: TGCGCCAGCAGCCGTCCCTGCGCCCAGGGAAAACGGCCC.

There are many counts of this clone. The read comes to an end 3 residues before the CDR3 does, leaving the germline J gene to fill in the end. The V call is TRBV7-2, the J call TRBJ1-2; 7 nucleotides align to TRBD1. The CDR3 spans 13 residues. Germline loops: CDR1 SGHTA, CDR2 FQGNSA. The ends lost 4 bases at V and 4 bases at J; junction bases unmatched: 3. The part of the CDR3 DNA that was read is TGTGCCAGCAGCTGGGACAGCCTCTATGGC. Translated: CASSWDSLYG. The full CDR3 protein reads CASSWDSLYGYTF.

This clone was seen repeatedly, ten times or more. The read finishes 3 residues shy of the CDR3 end, and the germline J gene is used to complete it. The gene calls are TRBV10-3 and TRBJ1-6; 7 nucleotides line up with TRBD1. This CDR3 spans 13 amino acids. The germline V gene has CDR1 ENHRY and CDR2 SYGVKD. Unmatched junction bases numbered 5, after V lost 7 bases and J lost 8 bases. CDR3 sequence: CAITRDSDSPLHF. CDR3 DNA, as far as it was read: TGTGCCATCACACGGGACAGTGATTCACCC.

This clone was observed at least ten times. The read halts 3 residues ahead of the CDR3 end, with the missing end drawn from the germline J gene. The chain uses TRBV6-4 and TRBJ2-1, with 7 bases matching TRBD1. Germline CDR1 reads MRHNA; CDR2 reads SNTAGT. The V segment lost 5 bases and the J segment 4 bases; nucleotides outside the gene matches: 11. The CDR3 runs to 16 residues. The CDR3 sequence is CASSMSRDRGYNEQFF. The CDR3 DNA, read in part, is TGTGCCAGCAGTATGTCCCGGGACAGAGGGTACAATGAG.

This clone was seen ten or more times. The read ends 3 residues early relative to the CDR3; the germline J gene fills the gap. This sequence joins TRBV7-8 and TRBJ2-3, with D unresolved. CDR3 size: 13 residues. The germline V gene has CDR1 SGHVS and CDR2 FQNEAQ. V gave up 3 bases and J gave up 6 bases, with 10 bases separating them. The covered CDR3 bases are TGTGCCAGCAGCTTTGGTCGGTCCGATACG. It specifies CASSFGRSDT. The full CDR3 is CASSFGRSDTQYF.